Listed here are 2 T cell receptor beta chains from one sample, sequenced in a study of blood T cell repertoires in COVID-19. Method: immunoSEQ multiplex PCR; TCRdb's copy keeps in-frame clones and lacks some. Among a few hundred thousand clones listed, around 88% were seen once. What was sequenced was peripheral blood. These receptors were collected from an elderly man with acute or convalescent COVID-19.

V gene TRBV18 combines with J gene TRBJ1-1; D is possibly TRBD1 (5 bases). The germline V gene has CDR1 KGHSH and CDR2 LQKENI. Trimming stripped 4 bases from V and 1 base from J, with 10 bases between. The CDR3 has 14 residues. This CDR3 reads CASSREGENTEAFF. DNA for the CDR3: TGTGCCAGCTCACGAGAAGGGGAGAACACTGAAGCTTTCTTT. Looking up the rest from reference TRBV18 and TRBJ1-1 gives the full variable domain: NAGVMQNPRHLVRRRGQEARLRCSPMKGHSHVYWYRQLPEEGLKFMVYLQKENIIDESGMPKERFSAEFPKEGPSILRIQQVVRGDSAAYFCASSREGENTEAFFGQGTRLTVV.

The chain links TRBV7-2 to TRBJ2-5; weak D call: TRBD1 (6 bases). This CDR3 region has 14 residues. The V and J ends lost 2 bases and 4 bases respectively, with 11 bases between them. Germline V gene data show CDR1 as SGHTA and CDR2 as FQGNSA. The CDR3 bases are TGTGCCAGCAGCTTATCAGGGGAGATAGAGACCCAGTACTTC. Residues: CASSLSGEIETQYF. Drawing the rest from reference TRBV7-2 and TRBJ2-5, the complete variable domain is GAGVSQSPSNKVTEKGKDVELRCDPISGHTALYWYRQSLGQGLEFLIYFQGNSAPDKSGLPSDRFSAERTGGSVSTLTIQRTQQEDSAVYLCASSLSGEIETQYFGPGTRLLVL.